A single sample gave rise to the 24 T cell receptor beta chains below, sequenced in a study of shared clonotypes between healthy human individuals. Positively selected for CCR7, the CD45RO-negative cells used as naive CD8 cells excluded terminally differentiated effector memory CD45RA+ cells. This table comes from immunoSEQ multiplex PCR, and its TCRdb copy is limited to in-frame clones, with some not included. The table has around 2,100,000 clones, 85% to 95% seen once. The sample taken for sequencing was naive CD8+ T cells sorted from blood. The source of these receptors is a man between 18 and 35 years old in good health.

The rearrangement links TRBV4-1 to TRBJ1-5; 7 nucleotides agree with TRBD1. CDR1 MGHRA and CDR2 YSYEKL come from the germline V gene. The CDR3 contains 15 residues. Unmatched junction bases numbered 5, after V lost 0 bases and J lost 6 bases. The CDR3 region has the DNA TGCGCCAGCAGCCAAGATCCCGCAGGGGGTCAGCCCCAGCATTTT. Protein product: CASSQDPAGGQPQHF.

CDR3 coding DNA: TGTGCCAGCAACGAGGGGGTCAACACTGAAGCTTTCTTT. It encodes CASNEGVNTEAFF. The chain has TRBV9 and TRBJ1-1; TRBD1 might be the D (6 bases). V lost 6 bases, J lost 2 bases, and 11 bases lay in between. Germline-derived CDR1 and CDR2 are SGDLS and YYNGEE. CDR3 length: 13 amino acids.

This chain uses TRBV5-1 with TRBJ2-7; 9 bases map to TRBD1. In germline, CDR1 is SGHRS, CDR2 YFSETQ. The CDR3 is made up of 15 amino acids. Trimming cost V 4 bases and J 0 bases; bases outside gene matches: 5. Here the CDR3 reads CASSTPGQGSYEQYF. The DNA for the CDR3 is TGCGCCAGCAGCACACCGGGACAGGGCTCCTACGAGCAGTACTTC.

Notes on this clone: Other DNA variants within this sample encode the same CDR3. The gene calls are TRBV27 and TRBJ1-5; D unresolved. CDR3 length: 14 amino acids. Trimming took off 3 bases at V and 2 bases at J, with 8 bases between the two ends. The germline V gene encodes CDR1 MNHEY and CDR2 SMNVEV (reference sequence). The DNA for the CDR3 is TGTGCCAGCAGTTTGAGGCAGGGCAATCAGCCCCAGCATTTT. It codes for CASSLRQGNQPQHF.

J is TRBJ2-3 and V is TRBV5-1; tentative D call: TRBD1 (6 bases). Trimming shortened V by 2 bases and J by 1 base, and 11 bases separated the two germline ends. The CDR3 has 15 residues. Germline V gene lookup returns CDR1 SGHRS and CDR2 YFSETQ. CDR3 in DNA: TGCGCCAGCAGCTTTCAGGGGATAGGCACAGATACGCAGTATTTT. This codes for CASSFQGIGTDTQYF.

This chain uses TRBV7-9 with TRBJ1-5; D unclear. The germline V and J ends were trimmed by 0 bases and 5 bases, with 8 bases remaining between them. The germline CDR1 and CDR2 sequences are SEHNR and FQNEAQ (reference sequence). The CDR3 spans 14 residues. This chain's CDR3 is CASSLAGMDQPQHF. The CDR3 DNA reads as TGTGCCAGCAGCTTAGCGGGGATGGATCAGCCCCAGCATTTT.

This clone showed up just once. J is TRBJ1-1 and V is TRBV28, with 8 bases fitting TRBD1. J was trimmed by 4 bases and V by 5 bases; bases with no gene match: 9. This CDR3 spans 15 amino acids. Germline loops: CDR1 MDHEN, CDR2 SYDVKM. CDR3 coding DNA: TGTGCCAGCAGTCCCCCGACAGGGGTGGCCACTGAAGCTTTCTTT. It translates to CASSPPTGVATEAFF.

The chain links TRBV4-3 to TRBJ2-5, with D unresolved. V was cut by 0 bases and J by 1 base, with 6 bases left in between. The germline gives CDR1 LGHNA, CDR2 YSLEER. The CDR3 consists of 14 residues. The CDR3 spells CASSQDRSQETQYF. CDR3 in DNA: TGCGCCAGCAGCCAAGATAGATCCCAAGAGACCCAGTACTTC.

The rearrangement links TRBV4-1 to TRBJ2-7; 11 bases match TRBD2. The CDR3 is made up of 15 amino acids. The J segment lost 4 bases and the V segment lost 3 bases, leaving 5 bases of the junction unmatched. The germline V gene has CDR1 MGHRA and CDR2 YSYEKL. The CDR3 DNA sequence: TGCGCCAGCAGCCACCACACTAGCGGGGGTTACGAGCAGTACTTC. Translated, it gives CASSHHTSGGYEQYF.

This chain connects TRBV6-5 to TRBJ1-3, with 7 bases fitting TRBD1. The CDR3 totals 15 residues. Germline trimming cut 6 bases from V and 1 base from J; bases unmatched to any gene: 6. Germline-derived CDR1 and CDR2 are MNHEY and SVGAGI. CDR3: CASSYDRESGNTIYF. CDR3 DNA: TGTGCCAGCAGCTATGACAGGGAATCTGGAAACACCATATATTTT.

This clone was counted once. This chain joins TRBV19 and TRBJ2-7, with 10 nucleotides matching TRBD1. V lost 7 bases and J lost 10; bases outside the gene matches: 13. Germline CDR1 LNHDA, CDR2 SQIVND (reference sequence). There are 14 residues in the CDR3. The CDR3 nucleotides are TGTGCCAGTATCCCCCCCTTGGGACAGGGGAGTCAGTACTTC. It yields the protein CASIPPLGQGSQYF.

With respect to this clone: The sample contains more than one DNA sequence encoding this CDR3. CDR3 coding DNA: TGTGCCAGCAGTTACTCGGGATCTGGAAACACCATATATTTT. Its protein product is CASSYSGSGNTIYF. The rearrangement links TRBV6-5 to TRBJ1-3, with D hard to call. CDR3 length: 14 residues. Looked up from germline, CDR1 is MNHEY and CDR2 is SVGAGI. Trimming stripped 0 bases from V and 1 base from J, with 4 bases between.

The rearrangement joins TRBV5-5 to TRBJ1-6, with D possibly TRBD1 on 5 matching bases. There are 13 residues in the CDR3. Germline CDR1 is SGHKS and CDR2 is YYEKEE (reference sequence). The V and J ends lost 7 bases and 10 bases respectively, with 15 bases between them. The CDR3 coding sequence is TGTGCCAGCGAACTAGGGGCGGAATCACCCCTCCACTTT. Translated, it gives CASELGAESPLHF.

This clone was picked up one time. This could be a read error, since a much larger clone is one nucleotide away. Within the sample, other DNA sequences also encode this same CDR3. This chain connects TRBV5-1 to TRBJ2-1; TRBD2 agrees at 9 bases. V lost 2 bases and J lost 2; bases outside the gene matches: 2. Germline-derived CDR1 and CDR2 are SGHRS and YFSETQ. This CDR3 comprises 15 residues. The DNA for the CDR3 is TGCGCCAGCAGCTTCGCGGGAGGGCCCTACAATGAGCAGTTCTTC. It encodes CASSFAGGPYNEQFF.

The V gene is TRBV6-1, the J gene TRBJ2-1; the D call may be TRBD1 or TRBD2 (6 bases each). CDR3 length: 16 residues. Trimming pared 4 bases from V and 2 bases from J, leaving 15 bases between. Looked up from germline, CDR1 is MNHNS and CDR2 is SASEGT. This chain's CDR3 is CASSVRGAYAYNEQFF. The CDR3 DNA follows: TGTGCCAGCAGTGTTAGGGGGGCATACGCCTACAATGAGCAGTTCTTC.

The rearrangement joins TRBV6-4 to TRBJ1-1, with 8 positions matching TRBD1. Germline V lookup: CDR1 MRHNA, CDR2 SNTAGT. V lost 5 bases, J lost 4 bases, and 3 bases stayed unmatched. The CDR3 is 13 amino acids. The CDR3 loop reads CASSWTGSTEAFF. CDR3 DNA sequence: TGTGCCAGCAGTTGGACAGGGAGCACTGAAGCTTTCTTT.

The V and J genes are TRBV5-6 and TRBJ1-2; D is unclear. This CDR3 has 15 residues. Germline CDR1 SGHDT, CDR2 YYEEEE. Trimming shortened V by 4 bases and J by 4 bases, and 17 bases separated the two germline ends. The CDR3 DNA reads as TGTGCCAGCAGCCCGGTCGAGTTTCCCCTCTATGGCTACACCTTC. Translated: CASSPVEFPLYGYTF.

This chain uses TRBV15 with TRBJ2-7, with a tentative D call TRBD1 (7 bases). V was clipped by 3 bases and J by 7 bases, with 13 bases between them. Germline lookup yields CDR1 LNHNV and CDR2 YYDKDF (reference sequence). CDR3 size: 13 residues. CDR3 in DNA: TGTGCCACCAGCAGTGGGCCAGGGGGGGAGCAGTACTTC. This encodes CATSSGPGGEQYF.

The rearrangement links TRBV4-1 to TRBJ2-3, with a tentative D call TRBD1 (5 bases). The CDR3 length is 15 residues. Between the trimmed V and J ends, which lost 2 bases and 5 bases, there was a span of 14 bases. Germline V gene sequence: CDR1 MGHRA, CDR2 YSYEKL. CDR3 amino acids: CASSQTMVQGDTQYF. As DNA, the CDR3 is TGCGCCAGCAGCCAAACAATGGTCCAGGGAGATACGCAGTATTTT.

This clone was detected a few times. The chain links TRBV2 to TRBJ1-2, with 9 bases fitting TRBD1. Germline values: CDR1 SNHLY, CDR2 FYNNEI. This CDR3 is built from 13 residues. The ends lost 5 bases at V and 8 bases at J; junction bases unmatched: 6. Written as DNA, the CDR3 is TGTGCCAGCAGTTTTACAGGGGGCCGGGGCTACACCTTC. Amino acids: CASSFTGGRGYTF.

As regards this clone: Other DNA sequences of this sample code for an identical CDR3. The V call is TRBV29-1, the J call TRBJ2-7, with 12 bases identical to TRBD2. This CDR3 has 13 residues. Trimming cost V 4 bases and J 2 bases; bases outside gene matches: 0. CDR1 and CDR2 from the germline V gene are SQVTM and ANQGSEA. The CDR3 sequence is CSVGLAGAYEQYF. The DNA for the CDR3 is TGCAGCGTTGGACTAGCGGGAGCCTACGAGCAGTACTTC.

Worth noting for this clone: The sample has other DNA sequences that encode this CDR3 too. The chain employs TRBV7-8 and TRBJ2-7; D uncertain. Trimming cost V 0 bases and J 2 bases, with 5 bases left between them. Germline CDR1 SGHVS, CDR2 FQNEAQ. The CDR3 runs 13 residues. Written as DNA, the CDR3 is TGTGCCAGCAGCTTAGCTGGGGCCTACGAGCAGTACTTC. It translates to CASSLAGAYEQYF.

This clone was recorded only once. As DNA, the CDR3 is TGTGCCAGCAGTGTATTGCCTAGAAACTACAATGAGCAGTTCTTC. Encoded protein: CASSVLPRNYNEQFF. This sequence joins TRBV6-1 and TRBJ2-1; unclear D gene. The CDR3 runs 15 residues. V was trimmed by 4 bases and J by 3 bases, leaving 13 bases between them. The germline V gene encodes CDR1 MNHNS and CDR2 SASEGT.

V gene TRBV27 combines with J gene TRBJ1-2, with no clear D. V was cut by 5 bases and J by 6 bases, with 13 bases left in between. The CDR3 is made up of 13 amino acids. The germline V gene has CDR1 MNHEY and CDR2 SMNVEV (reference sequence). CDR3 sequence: CASSPGLENGYTF. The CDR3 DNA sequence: TGTGCCAGCAGTCCCGGGTTGGAGAATGGCTACACCTTC.